The 19 T cell receptor beta chains listed next were all sequenced from one sample in a study of OX40 agonist ivuxolimab in advanced cancers. Profiling relied on immunoSEQ multiplex PCR, and the TCRdb table lists in-frame clones only, not all of them. This sample has about 17,000 clones, with 65% to 80% found just once. The sequences come from CD4+ or CD8+ T cells sorted from blood, collected in a trial of the OX40 agonist ivuxolimab. These receptors came from an adult with an advanced solid tumor such as melanoma, head and neck, liver or kidney cancer.

The chain links TRBV6-5 to TRBJ2-2; no reliable D call. CDR3 length: 13 residues. Germline V gene sequence: CDR1 MNHEY, CDR2 SVGAGI. V lost 5 bases and J lost 3, with 7 bases in between. CDR3 protein: CASSTTDTGELFF. The CDR3 nucleotides read TGTGCCAGCAGTACGACGGACACCGGGGAGCTGTTTTTT.

J is TRBJ2-6 and V is TRBV9; 7 positions agree with TRBD2. The length of the CDR3 is 20 residues. Germline trimming cut 3 bases from V and 0 bases from J; bases unmatched to any gene: 15. The germline V gene has CDR1 SGDLS and CDR2 YYNGEE. CDR3 nucleotide sequence: TGTGCCAGCAGCGGCCCGAGGGGTCGGGAGGCGGACTCTGGGGCCAACGTCCTGACTTTC. Its protein product is CASSGPRGREADSGANVLTF.

This clone has just one count. One end of the junction does not line up with germline, which may come from a read error. The chain uses TRBV4-1 and TRBJ1-2, with D possibly matching TRBD1 (5 bases). The germline V gene has CDR1 MGHRA and CDR2 YSYEKL. CDR3 length: 17 residues. CDR3 sequence reads: CASSQDSWDGHNYDYTF. The CDR3 DNA follows: TGCGCCAGCAGCCAGGATTCATGGGACGGTCATAACTATGACTACACCTTC.

The chain is built from TRBV28 and TRBJ1-1; D call uncertain. The CDR3 is made up of 16 amino acids. Germline V CDR1 and CDR2: MDHEN, SYDVKM. Deletions cut 3 bases from V and 0 bases from J, with 14 bases between. The DNA for the CDR3 is TGTGCCAGCAGTTTTCAAGCGGTGGCCGTGAACACTGAAGCTTTCTTT. Protein sequence: CASSFQAVAVNTEAFF.

CDR3 DNA: TGTGCCAGCAGCTTAGCGTGGGGTAGCGGGAGTTCCTACAATGAGCAGTTCTTC. Amino acids: CASSLAWGSGSSYNEQFF. J is TRBJ2-1 and V is TRBV7-6; 9 nucleotides align to TRBD2. Trimming at V came to 0 bases and at J to 1 base, leaving 7 bases not matched to a gene. This CDR3 spans 18 amino acids. Germline loops: CDR1 SGHVS, CDR2 FNYEAQ.

V is TRBV11-2 and J is TRBJ2-5; 8 positions agree with TRBD2. Gene TRBJ2-7 matches the end of the DNA better, so the J call may be wrong. The germline V gene encodes CDR1 SGHAT and CDR2 FQNNGV. The CDR3 has 15 amino acids. CDR3 region: CASSVASGPSYEQYF. Here the CDR3 DNA reads TGTGCCAGCAGCGTAGCTAGCGGGCCATCCTACGAGCAGTACTTC.

This sequence joins TRBV6-5 and TRBJ2-3, with D perhaps matching TRBD2 (5 bases). V was clipped by 5 bases and J by 4 bases, with 16 bases between them. Per germline, CDR1 MNHEY and CDR2 SVGAGI. The CDR3 runs to 15 residues. The chain's CDR3 is CASSPPSHGADTQYF. CDR3 DNA: TGTGCCAGCAGTCCCCCTTCCCACGGGGCAGATACGCAGTATTTT.

The chain links TRBV11-2 to TRBJ2-1; D gene uncertain. Trimming pared 1 base from V and 10 bases from J, leaving 5 bases between. The germline V gene encodes CDR1 SGHAT and CDR2 FQNNGV. This CDR3 spans 11 amino acids. CDR3 loop: CASSLGNEQFF. In DNA, the CDR3 is TGTGCCAGCAGCTTAGGTAACGAGCAGTTCTTC.

The chain recombines TRBV7-3 with TRBJ1-4; D call uncertain. Germline CDR1 reads SGHTA; CDR2 reads FQGTGA. The ends were cut back, 5 bases at V and 5 bases at J, with 15 bases in the middle. The CDR3 extends over 15 amino acids. The CDR3 sequence is CASSPVHKLNEKLFF. The CDR3 coding sequence is TGTGCCAGCAGCCCGGTACATAAACTAAATGAAAAACTGTTTTTT.

The chain employs TRBV5-1 and TRBJ2-2; 13 positions agree with TRBD2. The CDR3 is 16 amino acids. The germline gives CDR1 SGHRS, CDR2 YFSETQ. The trim removed 0 bases at V and 7 bases at J, leaving 3 bases unmatched. The CDR3 nucleotides read TGCGCCAGCAGCTTGGGACTAGCGGGAGGTCACGGGGAGCTGTTTTTT. Translated, it gives CASSLGLAGGHGELFF. Together with reference TRBV5-1 and TRBJ2-2, the CDR3 gives the full variable domain: KAGVTQTPRYLIKTRGQQVTLSCSPISGHRSVSWYQQTPGQGLQFLFEYFSETQRNKGNFPGRFSGRQFSNSRSEMNVSTLELGDSALYLCASSLGLAGGHGELFFGEGSRLTVL.

J is TRBJ2-5 and V is TRBV29-1; D uncertain. Trimming took off 1 base at V and 0 bases at J, with 3 bases between the two ends. Germline CDR1 reads SQVTM; CDR2 reads ANQGSEA. The CDR3 sequence is 12 residues long. CDR3 amino acids: CSVEGNQETQYF. The CDR3 DNA reads TGCAGCGTTGAAGGGAACCAAGAGACCCAGTACTTC.

The rearrangement links TRBV7-6 to TRBJ2-1, with TRBD2 identical over 13 bases. V lost 1 base, J lost 10 bases, and 7 bases stayed unmatched. The V gene's germline CDR1 is SGHVS and CDR2 FNYEAQ. The CDR3 length is 16 residues. CDR3 sequence (DNA): TGTGCCAGCAGCTTAGAGACTAGCGGGAGGTCTTGGGAGCAGTTCTTC. Amino acid sequence: CASSLETSGRSWEQFF.

The rearrangement joins TRBV7-6 to TRBJ1-4; 7 bases fit TRBD1. The CDR3 covers 16 residues. CDR1 and CDR2 (germline): SGHVS, FNYEAQ. V lost 1 base and J lost 6; bases outside the gene matches: 8. CDR3 in amino acids: CASSLGKETGYEKLFF. CDR3 sequence (DNA): TGTGCCAGCAGCTTAGGAAAGGAGACAGGGTATGAAAAACTGTTTTTT. Variable domain in full (rest from reference TRBV7-6 and TRBJ1-4): GAGVSQSPRYKVTKRGQDVALRCDPISGHVSLYWYRQALGQGPEFLTYFNYEAQQDKSGLPNDRFSAERPEGSISTLTIQRTEQRDSAMYRCASSLGKETGYEKLFFGSGTQLSVL.

V gene TRBV6-5 combines with J gene TRBJ2-1; D not certain. Germline assignment: CDR1 MNHEY and CDR2 SVGAGI. V dropped 4 bases and J dropped 5 bases, with 18 bases sitting between them. CDR3 length equals 16 residues. The CDR3, as DNA: TGTGCCAGCAGTTTCTTCTCAGTAGAATCGAACAATGAGCAGTTCTTC. Translating it yields CASSFFSVESNNEQFF.

The CDR3 DNA sequence: TGCGCCAGCAGCCCAGGACAGCCGAGGGAATACGAGCAGTACTTC. Its translation is CASSPGQPREYEQYF. This rearrangement joins TRBV5-1 to TRBJ2-7; a weak D match, TRBD1 (6 bases). The CDR3 is 15 residues long. In germline, CDR1 is SGHRS, CDR2 YFSETQ. Trimming stripped 4 bases from V and 4 bases from J, with 18 bases between.

The chain is built from TRBV28 and TRBJ1-4, with TRBD1 matching 7 bases. The CDR3 has 15 residues. Per germline, CDR1 MDHEN and CDR2 SYDVKM. Trimming took 3 bases from V and 8 from J; bases not matched to a gene: 9. Here the CDR3 reads CASSLRTGLGEKLFF. The CDR3, as DNA: TGTGCCAGCAGTTTGAGGACAGGCCTTGGGGAAAAACTGTTTTTT. Full variable domain (missing parts from reference TRBV28 and TRBJ1-4): DVKVTQSSRYLVKRTGEKVFLECVQDMDHENMFWYRQDPGLGLRLIYFSYDVKMKEKGDIPEGYSVSREKKERFSLILESASTNQTSMYLCASSLRTGLGEKLFFGSGTQLSVL.

The gene calls are TRBV7-9 and TRBJ2-3; the match to TRBD1 covers 8 bases. V dropped 5 bases and J dropped 2; count of bases not matched to a gene: 12. The CDR3 loop spans 17 amino acids. Germline-derived CDR1 and CDR2 are SEHNR and FQNEAQ (reference sequence). The CDR3: CASSDYLGQGFTDTQYF. The CDR3 DNA follows: TGTGCCAGCAGCGATTACCTAGGACAGGGCTTCACAGATACGCAGTATTTT.

CDR3 nucleotide sequence: TGCAGTGCTTTACAGGGCTACGAGCAGTACTTC. Protein: CSALQGYEQYF. The chain uses TRBV20-1 and TRBJ2-7; D perhaps matches TRBD1 (6 bases). Trimming left V 5 bases short and J 3 bases short, with 8 bases between. The CDR3 contains 11 residues. From germline, CDR1 is DFQATT and CDR2 SNEGSKA (reference sequence).

The V and J genes are TRBV30 and TRBJ1-1; a possible D gene is TRBD1 (5 bases). The CDR3 consists of 14 residues. The V end was cut by 1 base, the J end by 6 bases, with 15 bases between. Germline V gene sequence: CDR1 GTSNPN, CDR2 SVGIG (reference sequence). Written as DNA, the CDR3 is TGTGCCTGGAGTGAGGGCAGGGCGGCGGCTGAAGCTTTCTTT. Translation gives CAWSEGRAAAEAFF. Full variable domain (rest looked up from reference TRBV30 and TRBJ1-1): SQTIHQWPATLVQPVGSPLSLECTVEGTSNPNLYWYRQAAGRGLQLLFYSVGIGQISSEVPQNLSASRPQDRQFILSSKKLLLSDSGFYLCAWSEGRAAAEAFFGQGTRLTVV.